Following are 10 T cell receptor beta chains from one sample sequenced in a study of neurological immune-mediated disorders. TCRdb called the 5' RACE reads again in MiXCR, with one record for every CDR3 protein. This sample has 50,000 to 80,000 distinct CDR3 sequences, with under 3.5% found just once. Input material: PBMCs. Receptor source: a man aged 35-49 years with multiple sclerosis.

This clonotype has a count of ten or more. This chain joins TRBV6-5 and TRBJ1-3; 8 bases match TRBD1. With 7 bases clipped from V and 0 bases from J, the junction kept 8 bases outside the gene matches. Germline V gene sequence: CDR1 MNHEY, CDR2 SVGAGI. The CDR3 is made up of 16 amino acids. The CDR3 nucleotides are TGTGCCAGCACCCGACAGGGGTTAAACTCTGGAAACACCATATATTTT. It codes for CASTRQGLNSGNTIYF.

This clonotype has ten or more counts. The chain combines TRBV9 with TRBJ1-1, with D tentatively TRBD1 (6 bases). This CDR3 spans 14 amino acids. The V and J ends lost 4 bases and 7 bases respectively, with 17 bases between them. Germline V gene sequence: CDR1 SGDLS, CDR2 YYNGEE. CDR3 amino acids: CASSPGPKGGEAFF. In DNA form, the CDR3 reads TGTGCCAGCAGCCCCGGACCCAAAGGGGGTGAAGCTTTCTTT. The full variable domain, its missing parts supplied by reference TRBV9 and TRBJ1-1, is DSGVTQTPKHLITATGQRVTLRCSPRSGDLSVYWYQQSLDQGLQFLIQYYNGEERAKGNILERFSAQQFPDLHSELNLSSLELGDSALYFCASSPGPKGGEAFFGQGTRLTVV.

This clonotype was seen at least ten times. The CDR3 coding sequence is TGCGCCAGCAGGGGACAGACGAACACCGGGGAGCTGTTTTTT. Translation gives CASRGQTNTGELFF. This chain links TRBV5-1 with TRBJ2-2, with 7 positions matching TRBD1. Per germline, CDR1 SGHRS and CDR2 YFSETQ. With V trimmed by 5 bases and J by 0 bases, 1 base remained unmatched. This CDR3 contains 14 residues.

V usage is TRBV5-1 and J usage is TRBJ2-3, with TRBD2 matching over 7 bases. This CDR3 has 16 amino acids. Germline values: CDR1 SGHRS, CDR2 YFSETQ. With V trimmed by 7 bases and J by 1 base, 12 bases remained unmatched. In DNA, the CDR3 is TGCGCCAGCTCGACTGGGGGGGGAACCGGCACAGATACGCAGTATTTT. Its translation: CASSTGGGTGTDTQYF.

This clonotype was counted at least ten times. V and J are TRBV29-1 and TRBJ1-1; TRBD1 matches 9 bases. The CDR3 consists of 18 residues. V dropped 4 bases and J dropped 1; count of bases not matched to a gene: 16. Germline CDR1 is SQVTM and CDR2 is ANQGSEA. CDR3 sequence reads: CSVGDPFHRGRGNTEAFF. CDR3 DNA sequence: TGCAGCGTTGGGGACCCGTTTCACAGGGGGCGCGGGAACACTGAAGCTTTCTTT.

This clonotype was detected ten times or more. The chain carries TRBV20-1 and TRBJ1-5; D is unresolved. Germline CDR1 and CDR2: DFQATT and SNEGSKA (reference sequence). This CDR3 is 12 amino acids long. Trimming pared 3 bases from V and 8 bases from J, leaving 11 bases between. As DNA, the CDR3 is TGCAGTGCTAGGGCTTCACTCGAGCCCCAGCATTTT. Protein product: CSARASLEPQHF.

This clonotype was observed at least ten times. The chain joins TRBV4-1 to TRBJ2-3, with 9 nucleotides matching TRBD2. With V trimmed by 2 bases and J by 0 bases, 6 bases remained unmatched. This CDR3 contains 17 residues. Germline V lookup: CDR1 MGHRA, CDR2 YSYEKL. The CDR3 DNA is TGCGCCAGCAGCCAACTTACTAGCGGGCCTAGCACAGATACGCAGTATTTT. Translating it yields CASSQLTSGPSTDTQYF.

This clonotype was counted ten times or more. The V and J genes are TRBV7-9 and TRBJ2-5, with D tentatively TRBD2 (6 bases). The CDR3 length is 13 residues. V was trimmed by 4 bases and J by 4 bases, leaving 10 bases between them. Germline V gene data show CDR1 as SEHNR and CDR2 as FQNEAQ (reference sequence). The CDR3 DNA is TGTGCCAGCAGCTCCCAGGGAGGAGAGACCCAGTACTTC. Its translation is CASSSQGGETQYF.

Many counts were recorded for this clonotype. The chain links TRBV5-1 to TRBJ1-2; D is ambiguous. The V gene's germline CDR1 is SGHRS and CDR2 YFSETQ. CDR3 length: 14 amino acids. The germline V and J ends were trimmed by 1 base and 6 bases, with 13 bases remaining between them. CDR3 in amino acids: CASSLRVNSHGYTF. As DNA, the CDR3 is TGCGCCAGCAGCTTGAGGGTAAACTCGCATGGCTACACCTTC. The entire variable domain, with the rest obtained from reference TRBV5-1 and TRBJ1-2, is as follows: KAGVTQTPRYLIKTRGQQVTLSCSPISGHRSVSWYQQTPGQGLQFLFEYFSETQRNKGNFPGRFSGRQFSNSRSEMNVSTLELGDSALYLCASSLRVNSHGYTFGSGTRLTVV.

This clonotype was found many times. V is TRBV12-3 or TRBV12-4 and J is TRBJ1-5; TRBD1 aligns across 7 bases. There are 16 residues in the CDR3. Trimming removed 5 bases from V and 1 base from J; junction bases left unmatched: 8. CDR3 nucleotide sequence: TGTGCCAGCAGTAACCCGACAGGGTTGAGCAATCAGCCCCAGCATTTT. Its protein product is CASSNPTGLSNQPQHF.